These 19 T cell receptor beta chains were all obtained from the same sample, sequenced in a study of cytomegalovirus exposure and HLA in healthy donors. Primers: 60 Vbeta forward and 13 Jbeta reverse. The protocol was immunoSEQ multiplex PCR, while the TCRdb copy is restricted to in-frame clones and leaves out a portion. The sample yields 70,000 to 100,000 clones, approximately 70% seen once. The sequenced sample was PBMCs. The receptors shown here come from a man aged 50 to 60 in good health and CMV-seronegative.

This chain links TRBV27 with TRBJ2-5; a possible D gene is TRBD2 (5 bases). From germline, CDR1 is MNHEY and CDR2 SMNVEV (reference sequence). The V and J ends lost 3 bases and 7 bases respectively, with 15 bases between them. The CDR3 covers 14 residues. As DNA, the CDR3 is TGTGCCAGCAGTTTTCTCGGACTTCTTGGGACCCAGTACTTC. Its protein is CASSFLGLLGTQYF.

The rearrangement joins TRBV4-3 to TRBJ2-2; D might be TRBD1 or TRBD2, each matching 6 bases. The CDR3 loop spans 17 amino acids. V gave up 4 bases and J gave up 1 base, with 16 bases separating them. The V gene's germline CDR1 is LGHNA and CDR2 YSLEER. The chain's CDR3 is CASSLEGGWMNTGELFF. CDR3 sequence (DNA): TGCGCCAGCAGCCTAGAGGGGGGTTGGATGAACACCGGGGAGCTGTTTTTT.

The chain couples TRBV9 to TRBJ1-5; no clear D. The V end was cut by 3 bases, the J end by 0 bases, with 7 bases between. CDR3 length equals 14 residues. CDR1 SGDLS and CDR2 YYNGEE come from the germline V gene. The CDR3 bases are TGTGCCAGCAGCGCCGGACTTAGCAATCAGCCCCAGCATTTT. This sequence encodes CASSAGLSNQPQHF.

The V call is TRBV5-6, the J call TRBJ1-5; D is unresolved. Looked up from germline, CDR1 is SGHDT and CDR2 is YYEEEE. CDR3 length: 13 amino acids. The V end lost 5 bases, the J end lost 3 bases, and 9 bases lay between the germline ends. CDR3 amino acids: CASSLTANQPQHF. Written as DNA, the CDR3 is TGTGCCAGCAGTCTAACAGCCAATCAGCCCCAGCATTTT.

The chain combines TRBV6-6 with TRBJ1-1; TRBD1 matches 7 bases. The V gene's germline CDR1 is MNHNY and CDR2 SVGAGI (reference sequence). Germline trimming cut 6 bases from V and 1 base from J; bases unmatched to any gene: 2. The CDR3 extends over 13 amino acids. This CDR3 is CASRRTGNTEAFF. Here the CDR3 DNA reads TGTGCCAGCAGGCGGACAGGGAACACTGAAGCTTTCTTT.

The chain employs TRBV7-2 and TRBJ1-2; a weak D match, TRBD1 (6 bases). Germline V lookup: CDR1 SGHTA, CDR2 FQGNSA. Between the trimmed V and J ends, which lost 5 bases and 4 bases, there was a span of 11 bases. CDR3 size: 13 residues. CDR3 nucleotides: TGTGCCAGCAGCCCGACAGGATTCTATGGCTACACCTTC. Encoded protein: CASSPTGFYGYTF.

This clone was seen more than once but under ten times. The rearrangement links TRBV4-2 to TRBJ1-5; the D is unclear. This CDR3 is built from 14 residues. The germline gives CDR1 LGHNA, CDR2 YNFKEQ. V shed 1 base and J shed 3 bases, with 7 bases lying between them. CDR3 region: CASSQGPDNQPQHF. CDR3 nucleotide sequence: TGTGCCAGCAGCCAAGGGCCAGACAATCAGCCCCAGCATTTT.

The V call is TRBV5-4, the J call TRBJ2-3; 13 bases align to TRBD2. With 4 bases clipped from V and 1 base from J, the junction kept 9 bases outside the gene matches. The CDR3 contains 18 residues. Germline V gene data show CDR1 as SGHNT and CDR2 as YYREEE (reference sequence). As DNA, the CDR3 is TGTGCCAGCAGCCCCACTAGCGGGGGGGCTTCCGGCACAGATACGCAGTATTTT. Its translation is CASSPTSGGASGTDTQYF. The full variable domain, its missing parts supplied by reference TRBV5-4 and TRBJ2-3, is ETGVTQSPTHLIKTRGQQVTLRCSSQSGHNTVSWYQQALGQGPQFIFQYYREEENGRGNFPPRFSGLQFPNYSSELNVNALELDDSALYLCASSPTSGGASGTDTQYFGPGTRLTVL.

The CDR3 sequence: CASSVQGDEQFF. DNA for the CDR3: TGTGCCAGCTCTGTACAGGGGGATGAGCAGTTCTTC. The gene calls are TRBV6-1 and TRBJ2-1, with 8 bases aligning to TRBD1. After removal of 8 bases from V and 8 bases from J, the junction contained 5 bases not matched to a gene. The CDR3 is made up of 12 amino acids. Germline V lookup: CDR1 MNHNS, CDR2 SASEGT.

The rearrangement joins TRBV5-5 to TRBJ1-3, with D possibly TRBD1 on 6 matching bases. V was shortened by 4 bases and J by 0 bases, with 11 bases between the two germline ends. The length of the CDR3 is 15 residues. CDR1 SGHKS and CDR2 YYEKEE come from the germline V gene (reference sequence). CDR3 protein: CASSPWTASGNTIYF. The CDR3 DNA reads TGTGCCAGCAGCCCCTGGACAGCCTCTGGAAACACCATATATTTT.

CDR3 DNA: TGTGCCAGCAGCTTCGGGACACCTACCGGGGAGCTGTTTTTT. Protein product: CASSFGTPTGELFF. This chain uses TRBV5-4 with TRBJ2-2, with D maybe TRBD1 (6 bases). V lost 2 bases and J 5 bases, leaving 10 bases between the germline ends. The CDR3 runs 14 residues. CDR1 SGHNT and CDR2 YYREEE come from the germline V gene (reference sequence).

The table lists this clone with a few counts. This sequence joins TRBV4-2 and TRBJ2-1; 10 nucleotides match TRBD2. The ends lost 4 bases at V and 5 bases at J; junction bases unmatched: 5. Germline lookup yields CDR1 LGHNA and CDR2 YNFKEQ. The CDR3 length is 15 residues. CDR3 amino acids: CASSPISGGDNEQFF. In DNA form, the CDR3 reads TGTGCCAGCAGCCCGATCAGCGGGGGGGACAATGAGCAGTTCTTC.

This clone appeared once. The V call is TRBV19, the J call TRBJ1-1; TRBD1 matches 8 bases. J was trimmed by 7 bases and V by 3 bases; bases with no gene match: 7. Germline-derived CDR1 and CDR2 are LNHDA and SQIVND (reference sequence). This CDR3 comprises 14 residues. For the CDR3, the DNA is TGTGCCAGTAGTATGCGTTCCGGGACAGGTGAAGCTTTCTTT. Translating it yields CASSMRSGTGEAFF.

This clone has a handful of counts. Other DNA sequences of this sample code for an identical CDR3. This rearrangement joins TRBV19 to TRBJ2-7; the D gene is possibly TRBD1 (6 bases). The ends were cut back, 2 bases at V and 9 bases at J, with 14 bases in the middle. The CDR3 consists of 13 residues. Germline V lookup: CDR1 LNHDA, CDR2 SQIVND (reference sequence). The CDR3 DNA is TGTGCCAGTAGTATATCGGCAGGGGAAGTGCAGTACTTC. Protein: CASSISAGEVQYF.

As concerns this clone: Compared with germline, one end of the junction differs, possibly owing to a read error. J is TRBJ2-7 and V is TRBV5-6, with D perhaps TRBD2 (7 bases). Germline V CDR1 and CDR2: SGHDT, YYEEEE. There are 12 residues in the CDR3. The DNA of the CDR3 is TGTGCCAGCAGCCCCCTGCGGGGGCGGCCCCACTTC. This gives the protein CASSPLRGRPHF.

The chain employs TRBV29-1 and TRBJ1-1, with 8 bases fitting TRBD1. The CDR3 covers 16 residues. CDR1 SQVTM and CDR2 ANQGSEA come from the germline V gene. The ends lost 5 bases at V and 6 bases at J; junction bases unmatched: 17. CDR3 protein: CSVKGQKDREASEAFF. The CDR3 region has the DNA TGCAGCGTTAAAGGACAGAAGGACAGGGAGGCTTCTGAAGCTTTCTTT.

V and J are TRBV19 and TRBJ1-1, with 7 bases lining up with TRBD1. Germline assignment: CDR1 LNHDA and CDR2 SQIVND (reference sequence). This CDR3 has 13 amino acids. Trimming at V came to 8 bases and at J to 0 bases, leaving 3 bases not matched to a gene. CDR3 in DNA: TGTGCCAGTGGCAGGGGGATGAACACTGAAGCTTTCTTT. Protein sequence: CASGRGMNTEAFF.

DNA of the CDR3: TGCGCCAGCAGTCAATCTAGGACAGGGGGTTATGGCTACACCTTC. Residues: CASSQSRTGGYGYTF. The J gene is TRBJ1-2, the V gene TRBV23-1, with TRBD1 matching over 10 bases. TRBV23-1 is filed as an ORF, its function uncertain. The CDR3 is made up of 15 amino acids. Trimming removed 0 bases from V and 5 bases from J; junction bases left unmatched: 3.

This clone was counted once. J is TRBJ2-7 and V is TRBV5-1, with D possibly being TRBD1 (6 bases). Germline V gives CDR1 SGHRS, CDR2 YFSETQ. V was clipped by 2 bases and J by 2 bases, with 8 bases between them. The CDR3 runs 13 residues. The CDR3 spells CASSFGQTYEQYF. The CDR3 bases are TGCGCCAGCAGCTTTGGACAGACCTACGAGCAGTACTTC.